The clone carrying this TCR beta chain showed up just a few times. Its target is unknown. Some clones are missing from TCRdb's copy, which holds only in-frame ones; the method was immunoSEQ multiplex PCR. The table includes roughly 5,200 clones, approximately 66% detected once. The CDR3 extends over 14 amino acids. V was clipped by 5 bases and J by 3 bases, with 14 bases between them. In germline, CDR1 is SGHVS, CDR2 FNYEAQ. The data stem from a study of CD8 T cell repertoires and HIV-1 epitope variants. The study's findings and limits: Beta chains alone show antigen proliferation, not cytokine profile or function. Roughly nine antigen-specific TCR beta clonotypes were found; about six seemed cross-reactive to variants.

This chain connects TRBV7-6 to TRBJ2-7; the D gene is possibly TRBD1 (6 bases). The TCR was taken from a male donor with HIV. Sequencing was carried out using cultured CD8+ T cells derived from PBMCs. CDR3 nucleotides: TGTGCCAGCAGCCCACAGGGATCTCTCTACGAGCAGTACTTC. Translation gives CASSPQGSLYEQYF.